The present T cell receptor beta chain was sequenced within a study of T cell responses to AZD1222 COVID-19 vaccine. Findings of the study overall: White British people made up most donors, females outnumbered males, and clonal diversity was possibly underestimated. Baseline seropositivity occurred in only 5 to 7 AZD1222 recipients. Only after the peak T cell response were repertoires sampled.

Looked up from germline, CDR1 is MDHEN and CDR2 is SYDVKM. The CDR3 sequence is 14 residues long. Trimming removed 7 bases at V and 2 bases at J, with 12 bases between. A remark on this clone: Antigen unknown.

Profiled with immunoSEQ multiplex PCR; TCRdb holds only in-frame clones, not every one. This table has about 150,000 clones, roughly 88% appearing once. The sample in question was peripheral blood, obtained on day 0 of MenACWY control vaccination. The chain links TRBV28 to TRBJ2-4; possibly TRBD2 for D (6 bases). This sequence was found in an adult in good health. CDR3 loop: CASTFGGTKNIQYF. CDR3 bases: TGTGCCAGCACCTTTGGGGGGACCAAAAACATTCAGTACTTC.